What follows are 15 T cell receptor beta chains derived from one specimen sequenced in a study of cytomegalovirus exposure and HLA in healthy donors. Clones were sequenced by immunoSEQ multiplex PCR, and TCRdb holds only the in-frame ones, with some missing. The sample has roughly 56,000 clones; 91% are singletons. Sequencing was performed on PBMCs. The receptors shown here come from a woman aged 25 to 39 in good health and CMV-seronegative.

This chain links TRBV5-1 with TRBJ2-2; 10 bases are a match to TRBD2. The germline V gene has CDR1 SGHRS and CDR2 YFSETQ. With V trimmed by 4 bases and J by 3 bases, 3 bases remained unmatched. The CDR3 runs 15 residues. The DNA for the CDR3 is TGCGCCAGCAGCCCCAGCGGGAGGGACACCGGGGAGCTGTTTTTT. Translating it yields CASSPSGRDTGELFF.

This clone is a singleton in its sample. The V gene is TRBV7-3, the J gene TRBJ2-2; D is undetermined. The germline V and J ends were trimmed by 0 bases and 1 base, with 9 bases remaining between them. The CDR3 sequence is 16 residues long. From germline, CDR1 is SGHTA and CDR2 FQGTGA. CDR3 region: CASSLTPPGNTGELFF. CDR3 bases: TGTGCCAGCAGCTTAACCCCGCCGGGGAACACCGGGGAGCTGTTTTTT.

This chain connects TRBV19 to TRBJ2-1, with 14 bases that match TRBD2. Germline lookup yields CDR1 LNHDA and CDR2 SQIVND (reference sequence). Trimming cost V 6 bases and J 7 bases; bases outside gene matches: 14. The CDR3 runs to 18 residues. As DNA, the CDR3 is TGTGCCAGTAGAACCGGGACTAGCGGGAGTATCCTAGGGAATGAGCAGTTCTTC. It specifies CASRTGTSGSILGNEQFF.

J is TRBJ1-1 and V is TRBV19; D is perhaps TRBD1 (6 bases). CDR3 length equals 16 residues. The V end lost 1 base, the J end lost 0 bases, and 12 bases lay between the germline ends. Germline V gene lookup returns CDR1 LNHDA and CDR2 SQIVND (reference sequence). CDR3 loop: CASSIGQDLMNTEAFF. The CDR3 DNA reads TGTGCCAGTAGTATAGGACAGGACCTAATGAACACTGAAGCTTTCTTT. Full variable domain (outside the CDR3, taken from reference TRBV19 and TRBJ1-1): DGGITQSPKYLFRKEGQNVTLSCEQNLNHDAMYWYRQDPGQGLRLIYYSQIVNDFQKGDIAEGYSVSREKKESFPLTVTSAQKNPTAFYLCASSIGQDLMNTEAFFGQGTRLTVV.

The rearrangement links TRBV6-5 to TRBJ2-1; 9 bases agree with TRBD2. V gave up 8 bases and J gave up 12 bases; unmatched junction bases: 14. The CDR3 totals 14 residues. CDR1 MNHEY and CDR2 SVGAGI come from the germline V gene. The DNA for the CDR3 is TGTGCCAGCTATGGGCTAGCGGGAAGTCGTGGGCAGTTCTTC. Residues: CASYGLAGSRGQFF.

The chain recombines TRBV4-1 with TRBJ1-5; D is undetermined. The germline V and J ends were trimmed by 0 bases and 3 bases, with 15 bases remaining between them. The CDR3 totals 17 residues. Looked up from germline, CDR1 is MGHRA and CDR2 is YSYEKL. This CDR3 reads CASSQERGPYDNQPQHF. Written as DNA, the CDR3 is TGCGCCAGCAGCCAAGAGAGAGGGCCTTATGACAATCAGCCCCAGCATTTT.

This clone was observed once. This chain joins TRBV15 and TRBJ2-7; D remains unclear. V gave up 0 bases and J gave up 4 bases, with 7 bases separating them. This CDR3 has 13 amino acids. Germline CDR1 LNHNV, CDR2 YYDKDF (reference sequence). CDR3 DNA: TGTGCCACCAGCAGAGATTTCGGTTACGAGCAGTACTTC. It is translated as CATSRDFGYEQYF.

The chain recombines TRBV5-4 with TRBJ2-1, with 13 bases matching TRBD2. CDR1 SGHNT and CDR2 YYREEE come from the germline V gene (reference sequence). This CDR3 is 16 amino acids long. The trim removed 0 bases at V and 4 bases at J, leaving 1 base unmatched. The DNA for the CDR3 is TGTGCCAGCAGCTTGGGGACTAGCGGGGGATACAATGAGCAGTTCTTC. Its protein product is CASSLGTSGGYNEQFF.

This rearrangement joins TRBV27 to TRBJ2-7, with D perhaps matching TRBD1 (5 bases). CDR1 and CDR2 (germline): MNHEY, SMNVEV (reference sequence). V lost 2 bases and J 9 bases, leaving 11 bases between the germline ends. The CDR3 is 12 amino acids. CDR3 amino acids: CASSLKGYLQYF. The CDR3, as DNA: TGTGCCAGCAGTTTAAAGGGGTACTTGCAGTACTTC.

This clone was observed a handful of times. J is TRBJ2-7 and V is TRBV4-1; 8 nucleotides align to TRBD1. The CDR3 length is 15 residues. The V gene's germline CDR1 is MGHRA and CDR2 YSYEKL. With 1 base clipped from V and 7 bases from J, the junction kept 9 bases outside the gene matches. As DNA, the CDR3 is TGCGCCAGCAGCCAAGCCCCAGGACAGGGTATTGAGCAGTACTTC. The encoded protein is CASSQAPGQGIEQYF.

The V call is TRBV2, the J call TRBJ1-3; a weak D match, TRBD1 (6 bases). Trimming took off 7 bases at V and 0 bases at J, with 19 bases between the two ends. The CDR3 is 17 amino acids. CDR1 is SNHLY, CDR2 FYNNEI, per germline. In DNA form, the CDR3 reads TGTGCCAGCACCCCCATGGCAGGGGCTACCTCTGGAAACACCATATATTTT. As protein: CASTPMAGATSGNTIYF.

This clone appeared a single time. The chain couples TRBV10-1 to TRBJ2-7; 7 positions agree with TRBD1. The V and J ends lost 0 bases and 5 bases, in that order; junction bases with no gene match: 13. This CDR3 spans 17 amino acids. Germline CDR1 is WNHNN and CDR2 is SYGVQD (reference sequence). CDR3 amino acids: CASSESAQTGIVNEQYF. CDR3 nucleotides: TGCGCCAGCAGTGAGTCAGCCCAGACAGGGATCGTTAACGAGCAGTACTTC.

The chain joins TRBV5-3 to TRBJ2-1, with 9 bases aligning to TRBD2. TRBV5-3 is filed as an ORF, its function uncertain. J was trimmed by 5 bases and V by 2 bases; bases with no gene match: 11. The CDR3 extends over 17 amino acids. The CDR3 protein is CARSFVASGVLNNEQFF. Written as DNA, the CDR3 is TGTGCCAGAAGCTTTGTGGCTAGCGGGGTCCTCAACAATGAGCAGTTCTTC.

This sequence joins TRBV9 and TRBJ1-1, with 7 nucleotides matching TRBD1. The CDR3 loop spans 13 amino acids. Germline V gene lookup returns CDR1 SGDLS and CDR2 YYNGEE. The junction had 10 bases not matched to a gene; V was cut back by 3 bases and J by 11 bases. The CDR3 is CASSADRLSVAFF. The CDR3 nucleotides read TGTGCCAGCAGCGCGGACAGGCTTTCCGTGGCTTTCTTT.

The chain joins TRBV7-9 to TRBJ2-3; possible D gene TRBD1, 7 bases. This CDR3 contains 15 residues. Deletions cut 5 bases from V and 8 bases from J, with 20 bases between. Germline CDR1 is SEHNR and CDR2 is FQNEAQ (reference sequence). The CDR3 nucleotides are TGTGCCAGCAGCCGAAGGTCGGGAGAGGGGGCTACGCAGTATTTT. Translated, it gives CASSRRSGEGATQYF.